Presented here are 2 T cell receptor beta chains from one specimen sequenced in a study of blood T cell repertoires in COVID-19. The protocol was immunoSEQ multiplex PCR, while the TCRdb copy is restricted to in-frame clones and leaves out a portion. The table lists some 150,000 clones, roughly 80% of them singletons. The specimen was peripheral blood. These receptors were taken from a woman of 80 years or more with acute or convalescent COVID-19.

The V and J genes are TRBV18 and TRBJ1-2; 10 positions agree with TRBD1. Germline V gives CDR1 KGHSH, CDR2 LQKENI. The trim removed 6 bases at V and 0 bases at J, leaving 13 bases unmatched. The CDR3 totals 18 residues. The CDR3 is CASSQRVGQGGPNYGYTF. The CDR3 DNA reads TGTGCCAGCTCCCAGAGAGTCGGACAGGGGGGCCCTAACTATGGCTACACCTTC.

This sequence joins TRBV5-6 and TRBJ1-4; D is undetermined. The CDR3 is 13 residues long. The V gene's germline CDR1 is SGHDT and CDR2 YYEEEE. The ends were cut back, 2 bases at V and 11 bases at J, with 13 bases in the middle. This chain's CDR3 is CASSFPPGMKLFF. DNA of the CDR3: TGTGCCAGCAGCTTCCCGCCCGGGATGAAACTGTTTTTT.